This TCR beta chain was sequenced in a study of T cells after yellow fever vaccination. Findings and caveats of the study: Peak timing came faster in the weaker secondary response, day 5 versus 15. From the bulk population, abundant clonotypes could contaminate and appear within FACS-sorted repertoires.

In making TCR cDNA, 5'RACE template switching added a universal primer site and UMIs to it. TCRdb used MiXCR to reprocess the 5' RACE reads, holding one entry per CDR3 protein. The sample has about 220,000 distinct CDR3 sequences, less than 3.5% seen once. This clonotype has ten or more counts. The antigen is unknown. This CDR3 is built from 13 residues. V was pared by 6 bases and J by 5 bases, with 11 bases between. Sequenced material: CD4+ T cells sorted from PBMCs, taken 10 days after the yellow fever booster vaccination. This chain links TRBV12-3 or TRBV12-4 with TRBJ2-1, with a weak D call TRBD2 (5 bases). This receptor was identified in a man aged 18 to 30 who received the YFV17D yellow fever vaccine. The CDR3 is CASSPGRDNEQFF. For the CDR3, the DNA is TGTGCCAGCAGCCCCGGGCGGGACAATGAGCAGTTCTTC.